A single sample is the source of the 27 T cell receptor beta chains below, sequenced in a study of blood T cells in healthy people across ages (dated by TCRdb to the mid-2010s). Libraries were prepared through 5' RACE. Sequencer: Illumina HiSeq 2500. A second roughly 6 to 12 cycle PCR used a sample-barcoded 5' primer and a J-beta primer mix. In-frame beta chains were kept once TCRdb had trimmed the public reads at Q25 with fastp and called clones with MiXCR. Every distinct CDR3 protein forms one entry, paired with its most common genes and DNA. This sample has 1.5 million to 2 million distinct CDR3 sequences in its table, and about 30% of those were observed once. 7.7% of the sample belongs to the ten largest clones. The material sequenced was blood. The receptors come from a woman aged 30 to 39 in good health.

A single count supports this clonotype. The chain recombines TRBV15 with TRBJ2-5; D tentatively reads TRBD1 or TRBD2 (5 bases each). CDR1 is LNHNV, CDR2 YYDKDF, per germline (reference sequence). V lost 4 bases, J lost 11 bases, and 26 bases lay in between. The CDR3 length is 16 residues. CDR3 residues: CATSKGPTGSYNEQYF. CDR3 DNA sequence: TGTGCCACCAGCAAGGGACCGACCGGTTCCTACAATGAGCAGTACTTC.

The chain links TRBV12-3 or TRBV12-4 to TRBJ1-1; no firm D call. V lost 6 bases and J 4 bases, leaving 15 bases between the germline ends. CDR3 length: 14 residues. CDR3 sequence (DNA): TGTGCCAGCAGCCGACCAGTCATGTTCACTGAAGCTTTCTTT. Its translation: CASSRPVMFTEAFF.

This clonotype was counted at least ten times. The CDR3 DNA reads TGCAGCGTTGAGGGTAGCGGAGTTTACTCCTACGAGCAGTACTTC. Translating gives CSVEGSGVYSYEQYF. The J gene is TRBJ2-7, the V gene TRBV29-1, with D perhaps TRBD2 (6 bases). Germline lookup yields CDR1 SQVTM and CDR2 ANQGSEA. This CDR3 contains 15 residues. The germline V and J ends were trimmed by 3 bases and 0 bases, with 15 bases remaining between them.

The chain employs TRBV5-4 and TRBJ2-1; D is perhaps TRBD2 (6 bases). The CDR3 runs to 17 residues. V lost 4 bases to trimming and J lost 8 bases, with 25 bases between them. Germline V gives CDR1 SGHNT, CDR2 YYREEE (reference sequence). CDR3 amino acids: CASSPDYAGRGIHEQFF. The CDR3 nucleotides read TGTGCCAGCAGCCCAGATTACGCGGGACGGGGTATTCATGAGCAGTTCTTC.

The gene calls are TRBV30 and TRBJ1-2, with TRBD1 identical over 9 bases. CDR3 length: 14 amino acids. V shed 4 bases and J 5 bases; nucleotides not matched to a gene: 8. The germline V gene has CDR1 GTSNPN and CDR2 SVGIG (reference sequence). The CDR3 DNA is TGTGCCTGGAAAGGGAACAGGGGGCTATATGGCTACACCTTC. This sequence encodes CAWKGNRGLYGYTF.

The table lists this clonotype with a count of one. V and J are TRBV10-3 and TRBJ1-5; 7 bases map to TRBD1. The CDR3 has 16 residues. V lost 2 bases, J lost 5 bases, and 9 bases stayed unmatched. CDR1 and CDR2 from the germline V gene are ENHRY and SYGVKD. CDR3 sequence: CAISETETGFYQPQHF. The DNA of the CDR3 is TGTGCCATCAGTGAGACTGAGACAGGGTTCTATCAGCCCCAGCATTTT.

The CDR3 is CASTPDLGETQYF. CDR3 nucleotide sequence: TGTGCCAGCACCCCGGACCTCGGGGAGACCCAGTACTTC. This rearrangement joins TRBV6-2 or TRBV6-3 to TRBJ2-5; D ambiguous. Deletions cut 7 bases from V and 5 bases from J, with 14 bases between. Germline V CDR1 and CDR2: MNHEY, SVGEGT. The CDR3 loop spans 13 amino acids.

Concerning this clonotype itself: The germline gene is not matched at one end of the junction; a read error may be the cause. The chain carries TRBV5-1 and TRBJ2-5; TRBD1 might be the D (6 bases). There are 14 residues in the CDR3. Germline V lookup: CDR1 SGHRS, CDR2 YFSETQ. CDR3 in amino acids: CASTQGIGQDTQYF. The CDR3 bases are TGCGCCAGCACTCAGGGGATTGGGCAAGATACCCAGTACTTC.

V is TRBV27 and J is TRBJ2-3, with D unclear. This CDR3 is 13 amino acids long. Per the germline V gene, CDR1 is MNHEY and CDR2 is SMNVEV (reference sequence). Trimming removed 2 bases at V and 10 bases at J, with 13 bases between. CDR3 bases: TGTGCCAGCAGTTTAAACAACGGGCGGTCGCAGTATTTT. Encoded protein: CASSLNNGRSQYF.

This clonotype was counted between two and nine times. V and J are TRBV6-1 and TRBJ2-7; TRBD1 might be the D (6 bases). The CDR3 totals 14 residues. Germline-derived CDR1 and CDR2 are MNHNS and SASEGT. Trimming removed 11 bases from V and 1 base from J, with 18 bases in between. CDR3 sequence (DNA): TGTGCCGGCATTTCTTCGGACAGATCCTACGAGCAGTACTTC. Protein: CAGISSDRSYEQYF.

This clonotype was seen at least ten times. J is TRBJ2-7 and V is TRBV9; 7 bases are a match to TRBD1. After removal of 3 bases from V and 5 bases from J, the junction contained 8 bases not matched to a gene. From germline, CDR1 is SGDLS and CDR2 YYNGEE. The CDR3 runs to 14 residues. The CDR3 is CASSATQGTNEQYF. DNA for the CDR3: TGTGCCAGCAGCGCGACACAGGGGACCAACGAGCAGTACTTC.

This clonotype turned up a few times. In DNA form, the CDR3 reads TGCAGCGTAGGAGGCCTGGGTCAGCCCCAGCATTTT. Translation gives CSVGGLGQPQHF. The chain carries TRBV29-1 and TRBJ1-5, with D uncertain. CDR1 and CDR2 (germline): SQVTM, ANQGSEA. The CDR3 has 12 amino acids. Deletions cut 6 bases from V and 6 bases from J, with 12 bases between.

The rearrangement uses TRBV6-2 or TRBV6-3 and TRBJ2-1; no definite D call. This CDR3 comprises 12 residues. CDR1 and CDR2 (germline): MNHEY, SVGEGT. The V gene lost 8 bases and the J gene lost 4 bases, with 9 bases spanning the gap. CDR3 in amino acids: CASGSQYNEQFF. Written as DNA, the CDR3 is TGTGCCAGCGGGTCACAGTACAATGAGCAGTTCTTC.

This clonotype was observed a handful of times. This chain links TRBV7-2 with TRBJ2-1; TRBD2 matches at 8 bases. V was pared by 2 bases and J by 6 bases, with 6 bases of the junction left unmatched. Germline loops: CDR1 SGHTA, CDR2 FQGNSA. The CDR3 runs to 15 residues. The CDR3 DNA is TGTGCCAGCAGCTTAACGCCGGGACTAGTCAATGAGCAGTTCTTC. Amino acids: CASSLTPGLVNEQFF.

There are a few counts of this clonotype. The V and J genes are TRBV6-5 and TRBJ2-7, with D possibly matching TRBD1 (5 bases). The germline V and J ends were trimmed by 0 bases and 6 bases, with 15 bases remaining between them. The CDR3 spans 15 residues. The germline CDR1 and CDR2 sequences are MNHEY and SVGAGI. The CDR3 coding sequence is TGTGCCAGCAGTTACTCGAGTGGGGTTAGGGGCGAGCAGTACTTC. This gives the protein CASSYSSGVRGEQYF.

This clonotype showed up many times. The chain links TRBV24-1 to TRBJ1-2, with D possibly TRBD1 on 5 matching bases. In germline, CDR1 is KGHDR, CDR2 SFDVKD. The CDR3 is 14 residues long. The V gene lost 4 bases and the J gene lost 3 bases, with 11 bases spanning the gap. DNA of the CDR3: TGTGCCACCAGTGACCTTGACAGAGACTATGGCTACACCTTC. Its protein product is CATSDLDRDYGYTF.

V and J are TRBV5-1 and TRBJ1-5; D unclear. Germline CDR1 SGHRS, CDR2 YFSETQ. The CDR3 runs 16 residues. V was cut by 0 bases and J by 6 bases, with 16 bases left in between. CDR3 DNA: TGCGCCAGCAGCTTGGAAGAGGCCAGACCGGGTCAGCCCCAGCATTTT. Translating it yields CASSLEEARPGQPQHF.

The chain carries TRBV6-1 and TRBJ2-7; no firm D call. Trimming removed 4 bases from V and 7 bases from J, with 8 bases in between. CDR1 MNHNS and CDR2 SASEGT come from the germline V gene. The CDR3 has 11 amino acids. This CDR3 reads CASSVEDEQYF. CDR3 DNA: TGTGCCAGCAGTGTCGAAGATGAGCAGTACTTC.

This chain joins TRBV2 and TRBJ1-5, with D unclear. Trimming removed 6 bases at V and 6 bases at J, with 18 bases between. Germline V CDR1 and CDR2: SNHLY, FYNNEI. The CDR3 has 15 amino acids. In DNA, the CDR3 is TGTGCCAGCAGGGCCCAGATGTGGTTCTCTCAGCCCCAGCATTTT. Translated, it gives CASRAQMWFSQPQHF.

A single count supports this clonotype. The chain is built from TRBV20-1 and TRBJ1-4; D not resolved. This CDR3 contains 13 residues. V lost 3 bases and J 7 bases, leaving 12 bases between the germline ends. Germline-derived CDR1 and CDR2 are DFQATT and SNEGSKA (reference sequence). The CDR3 here is CSASKGGSEKLFF. The CDR3 DNA is TGCAGTGCTAGCAAGGGAGGAAGTGAAAAACTGTTTTTT.

This clonotype has at least ten counts. The chain couples TRBV7-2 to TRBJ2-7; D may be TRBD1 or TRBD2 (5 bases each). The CDR3 is 18 amino acids. CDR1 SGHTA and CDR2 FQGNSA come from the germline V gene. V was pared by 3 bases and J by 7 bases, with 28 bases between. Here the CDR3 reads CASSLVGPGLGALDEQYF. The DNA for the CDR3 is TGTGCCAGCAGCTTGGTGGGGCCGGGGCTTGGGGCTTTAGATGAGCAGTACTTC.

Points on this clonotype: A much larger clone is a single base away; this may be a read error. This chain links TRBV6-5 with TRBJ2-1; possible D gene TRBD1, 7 bases. The J call may be incorrect, as the DNA end agrees better with TRBJ2-7. This CDR3 has 16 residues. From germline, CDR1 is MNHEY and CDR2 SVGAGI. In DNA form, the CDR3 reads TGTGCCAGCATCCCGGCAGGGGGAGGCGGCTACAATGAGCAGTACTTC. It translates to CASIPAGGGGYNEQYF.

V gene TRBV21-1 combines with J gene TRBJ2-7. TRBV21-1 constitutes a pseudogene. The CDR3 is made up of 16 amino acids. CDR3 DNA sequence: TGTGCCAGCAGCAAGGGATGGGAATCCTCACGCTACGAGCAGTACTTC. Translation: CASSKGWESSRYEQYF.

The chain joins TRBV20-1 to TRBJ1-6, with D perhaps TRBD1 (5 bases). Trimming left V 5 bases short and J 5 bases short, with 7 bases between. Germline V gives CDR1 DFQATT, CDR2 SNEGSKA (reference sequence). This CDR3 region has 12 residues. CDR3 in amino acids: CSAGTDNSPLHF. The CDR3 DNA follows: TGCAGTGCTGGGACGGATAATTCACCCCTCCACTTT.

Many counts were recorded for this clonotype. The CDR3 reads CASSWRLAESSYEQYF. CDR3 DNA: TGTGCCAGCAGTTGGCGACTAGCGGAATCGTCCTACGAGCAGTACTTC. This rearrangement joins TRBV9 to TRBJ2-7; TRBD2 agrees at 9 bases. Germline V gene sequence: CDR1 SGDLS, CDR2 YYNGEE. CDR3 length: 16 amino acids. V was clipped by 5 bases and J by 1 base; unmatched bases: 10.

This clonotype was seen only a few times. The chain is built from TRBV6-2 or TRBV6-3 and TRBJ2-7; the match to TRBD2 covers 13 bases. CDR3 length: 19 residues. Germline assignment: CDR1 MNHEY and CDR2 SVGEGT. J lost 2 bases, V lost 2 bases, and 12 bases had no gene match. CDR3 amino acids: CASSYDPGTSGIGTYEQYF. For the CDR3, the DNA is TGTGCCAGCAGTTACGATCCCGGGACTAGCGGGATTGGGACCTACGAGCAGTACTTC.

The chain recombines TRBV7-9 with TRBJ2-3; tentatively, D is TRBD1 or TRBD2 (5 bases each). Trimming took 5 bases from V and 4 from J, leaving 19 bases between them. Germline V gives CDR1 SEHNR, CDR2 FQNEAQ (reference sequence). CDR3 size: 16 residues. CDR3 amino acids: CASSRGLSGSADTQYF. The CDR3 region has the DNA TGTGCCAGCAGCCGAGGCCTGTCAGGGAGCGCAGATACGCAGTATTTT.